The 31 T cell receptor beta chains presented below share a single source sample, sequenced in a study of post-analysis software for immune sequencing data. Tagging with unique molecular identifiers was a feature of the TCR beta cDNA libraries. TCRdb processed the PCR reads anew with MiXCR; each CDR3 protein has one entry. The sample lists 750,000 to 900,000 distinct CDR3 sequences; about 45% were seen once. Findings of the study overall: With TRBV5-6, TRBV5-1 and TRBV20-1 included, about 5 TRBV segments were more frequent in patients than in controls.

These receptors have no known antigen. The sample consisted of blood. These receptors were obtained from a girl aged 10-17 years with multiple sclerosis.

This clonotype has just a few counts. The chain combines TRBV29-1 with TRBJ2-5, with 8 bases aligning to TRBD2. The J segment lost 1 base and the V segment lost 6 bases, leaving 4 bases of the junction unmatched. The CDR3 covers 13 residues. From germline, CDR1 is SQVTM and CDR2 ANQGSEA. Written as DNA, the CDR3 is TGCAGCGTAGTAGCGGGACTCCAAGAGACCCAGTACTTC. It yields the protein CSVVAGLQETQYF.

This clonotype was seen ten or more times. The rearrangement uses TRBV4-1 and TRBJ2-1; TRBD2 aligns across 8 bases. The CDR3 consists of 14 residues. Per germline, CDR1 MGHRA and CDR2 YSYEKL. J was trimmed by 6 bases and V by 1 base; bases with no gene match: 2. The CDR3 reads CASSQGGLVNEQFF. In DNA form, the CDR3 reads TGCGCCAGCAGCCAAGGGGGACTAGTCAATGAGCAGTTCTTC.

This chain connects TRBV5-8 to TRBJ2-5, with a tentative D call TRBD1 (7 bases). The last part of the DNA fits TRBJ2-7 better; the J call may be wrong. Germline loops: CDR1 SGHTS, CDR2 YDEGEE. CDR3 length: 16 amino acids. The CDR3, as DNA: TGTGCCAGCAGCTTAGATTCAGGGGGGCAGCCCTACGAGCAGTACTTC. It specifies CASSLDSGGQPYEQYF.

V usage is TRBV20-1 and J usage is TRBJ2-7; TRBD2 matches 9 bases. Losses at the gene ends were 5 bases for V and 10 bases for J; bases not matched to a gene: 9. Germline assignment: CDR1 DFQATT and CDR2 SNEGSKA (reference sequence). CDR3 length: 12 amino acids. CDR3: CSAGTSFGTQYF. As DNA, the CDR3 is TGCAGTGCTGGGACTAGCTTTGGTACCCAGTACTTC.

The chain is built from TRBV6-1 and TRBJ1-5; 9 positions agree with TRBD1. Germline assignment: CDR1 MNHNS and CDR2 SASEGT. This CDR3 comprises 15 residues. V lost 6 bases and J lost 3; bases outside the gene matches: 6. CDR3 in DNA: TGTGCCAGCAGGCCGGGACAGGGTAACAATCAGCCCCAGCATTTT. Amino acids: CASRPGQGNNQPQHF.

This rearrangement joins TRBV15 to TRBJ2-2; unclear D gene. V lost 4 bases to trimming and J lost 5 bases, with 5 bases between them. CDR1 is LNHNV, CDR2 YYDKDF, per germline (reference sequence). CDR3 length equals 12 residues. The CDR3: CATSTLTGELFF. For the CDR3, the DNA is TGTGCCACCAGCACCCTGACCGGGGAGCTGTTTTTT.

V and J are TRBV10-3 and TRBJ2-5; D is undetermined. Trimming stripped 2 bases from V and 4 bases from J, with 8 bases between. The V gene's germline CDR1 is ENHRY and CDR2 SYGVKD. The CDR3 is 13 residues long. CDR3 DNA: TGTGCCATCAGTGAGGGGTCAGGAGAGACCCAGTACTTC. Residues: CAISEGSGETQYF.

The chain employs TRBV20-1 and TRBJ2-1, with a weak D call TRBD2 (6 bases). Germline CDR1 DFQATT, CDR2 SNEGSKA (reference sequence). The CDR3 extends over 17 amino acids. Trimming took 6 bases from V and 0 from J, leaving 21 bases between them. The DNA of the CDR3 is TGCAGTGCACTAGGGGCCAGCGGGCTGAGCTCCTACAATGAGCAGTTCTTC. It translates to CSALGASGLSSYNEQFF.

The chain has TRBV2 and TRBJ2-1, with 11 bases fitting TRBD2. After removal of 6 bases from V and 1 base from J, the junction contained 5 bases not matched to a gene. The CDR3 covers 16 residues. Germline CDR1 is SNHLY and CDR2 is FYNNEI. CDR3 in amino acids: CASRELAGDSYNEQFF. DNA of the CDR3: TGTGCCAGCAGGGAACTAGCGGGAGATTCCTACAATGAGCAGTTCTTC.

V and J are TRBV12-3 or TRBV12-4 and TRBJ2-6; no definite D call. This CDR3 comprises 15 residues. V gave up 5 bases and J gave up 0 bases, with 8 bases separating them. The CDR3 protein is CASSRDRSGANVLTF. The CDR3 coding sequence is TGTGCCAGCAGTCGAGACCGCTCTGGGGCCAACGTCCTGACTTTC.

This sequence joins TRBV7-6 and TRBJ2-7; D possibly corresponds to TRBD2 (5 bases). The germline V gene has CDR1 SGHVS and CDR2 FNYEAQ. This CDR3 has 16 amino acids. V lost 1 base and J 4 bases, leaving 17 bases between the germline ends. The CDR3 DNA follows: TGTGCCAGCAGCTTAGAGACACCCTTGGGGAGTTACGAGCAGTACTTC. Translation: CASSLETPLGSYEQYF.

The chain links TRBV24-1 to TRBJ2-3, with a weak D call TRBD1 (5 bases). The CDR3 has 14 residues. Germline assignment: CDR1 KGHDR and CDR2 SFDVKD. With 4 bases removed from V and 4 bases from J, the gap between germline ends came to 11 bases. Here the CDR3 DNA reads TGTGCCACCAGTGAGCCAGGGAAGCCAGATACGCAGTATTTT. Translated, it gives CATSEPGKPDTQYF.

The rearrangement uses TRBV7-9 and TRBJ1-5, with D maybe TRBD1 (5 bases). V was trimmed by 4 bases and J by 5 bases, leaving 15 bases between them. The CDR3 length is 15 residues. Germline CDR1 reads SEHNR; CDR2 reads FQNEAQ (reference sequence). CDR3 DNA: TGTGCCAGCAGCTCGGAAGGGGAGCAGTATCAGCCCCAGCATTTT. Protein product: CASSSEGEQYQPQHF.

J is TRBJ2-3 and V is TRBV4-3; 14 positions agree with TRBD2. Trimming at V came to 0 bases and at J to 6 bases, leaving 8 bases not matched to a gene. The CDR3 contains 18 residues. Germline lookup yields CDR1 LGHNA and CDR2 YSLEER. CDR3 region: CASSQDPGTSGRIDTQYF. The CDR3 nucleotides are TGCGCCAGCAGCCAAGATCCCGGGACTAGCGGGAGAATTGATACGCAGTATTTT.

The gene calls are TRBV7-2 and TRBJ2-5; the match to TRBD2 covers 9 bases. V gave up 5 bases and J gave up 0 bases; unmatched junction bases: 19. Germline V gene lookup returns CDR1 SGHTA and CDR2 FQGNSA. This CDR3 is built from 20 residues. CDR3 sequence: CASSPSGREGHRLYQETQYF. The CDR3 DNA reads TGTGCCAGCAGCCCATCCGGGCGGGAGGGCCACAGGCTGTACCAAGAGACCCAGTACTTC. Complete variable domain (other parts from reference TRBV7-2 and TRBJ2-5): GAGVSQSPSNKVTEKGKDVELRCDPISGHTALYWYRQSLGQGLEFLIYFQGNSAPDKSGLPSDRFSAERTGGSVSTLTIQRTQQEDSAVYLCASSPSGREGHRLYQETQYFGPGTRLLVL.

This clonotype has only one observation. This sequence joins TRBV29-1 and TRBJ2-3; D might be TRBD2 (6 bases). The CDR3 is 14 amino acids. The V end was cut by 0 bases, the J end by 1 base, with 8 bases between. Germline CDR1 and CDR2: SQVTM and ANQGSEA. CDR3 nucleotide sequence: TGCAGCGTTGAAGAGGGCGGGGGCACAGATACGCAGTATTTT. This sequence encodes CSVEEGGGTDTQYF.

The V gene is TRBV12-3 or TRBV12-4, the J gene TRBJ1-1; 7 nucleotides align to TRBD1. Unmatched junction bases numbered 7, after V lost 3 bases and J lost 9 bases. The CDR3 sequence is 13 residues long. Here the CDR3 DNA reads TGTGCCAGCAGTTTCGCGACAGGGTTCCAAGCTTTCTTT. It encodes CASSFATGFQAFF.

This rearrangement joins TRBV11-2 to TRBJ2-4; 12 bases agree with TRBD2. The J call is in doubt because the DNA end fits TRBJ2-7 better. Germline V gene sequence: CDR1 SGHAT, CDR2 FQNNGV. This CDR3 is built from 13 residues. Written as DNA, the CDR3 is TGTGCCACCCGACTAGCGGGAGACTACGAGCAGTACTTC. It specifies CATRLAGDYEQYF.

For the CDR3, the DNA is TGCAGTGCTAGAGAGGGGGGTGGCGCGGGAGAGCAGTACTTC. This translates into CSAREGGGAGEQYF. V is TRBV20-1 and J is TRBJ2-7, with D perhaps matching TRBD2 (6 bases). V lost 0 bases to trimming and J lost 7 bases, with 16 bases between them. The CDR3 consists of 14 residues. CDR1 DFQATT and CDR2 SNEGSKA come from the germline V gene (reference sequence).

This sequence joins TRBV12-3 or TRBV12-4 and TRBJ1-2; D is unclear. The CDR3 extends over 15 amino acids. Trimming removed 5 bases from V and 2 bases from J, with 15 bases in between. CDR3 sequence (DNA): TGTGCCAGCAGTCGTTCCGCGCCGTCCAACTATGGCTACACCTTC. As protein: CASSRSAPSNYGYTF.

This clonotype was observed a handful of times. The V and J genes are TRBV7-3 and TRBJ2-1; D is uncertain. The CDR3 runs to 13 residues. Germline CDR1 and CDR2: SGHTA and FQGTGA. Trimming removed 5 bases at V and 5 bases at J, with 10 bases between. The DNA of the CDR3 is TGTGCCAGCAGCCTGAGACTCGACAATGAGCAGTTCTTC. Translation: CASSLRLDNEQFF.

This clonotype was counted a few times. This rearrangement joins TRBV10-3 to TRBJ2-7; D is tentatively TRBD1 or TRBD2 (5 bases each). Germline V CDR1 and CDR2: ENHRY, SYGVKD. The CDR3 runs to 17 residues. V was shortened by 3 bases and J by 12 bases, with 30 bases between the two germline ends. The CDR3 sequence is CAISDSIRQARTGTPYF. The CDR3, as DNA: TGTGCCATCAGTGATTCCATCCGCCAAGCTCGAACGGGGACCCCGTACTTC.

This clonotype was seen only a few times. The chain joins TRBV29-1 to TRBJ1-2; 7 bases are shared with TRBD1. Germline V gene data show CDR1 as SQVTM and CDR2 as ANQGSEA. The CDR3 spans 12 residues. Germline trimming cut 6 bases from V and 8 bases from J; bases unmatched to any gene: 9. This CDR3 reads CSVGQDLGGYTF. DNA for the CDR3: TGCAGCGTCGGACAGGACCTGGGGGGCTACACCTTC.

This clonotype was seen more than once but under ten times. The chain recombines TRBV7-9 with TRBJ2-5; D unclear. Trimming took off 2 bases at V and 4 bases at J, with 8 bases between the two ends. In germline, CDR1 is SEHNR, CDR2 FQNEAQ (reference sequence). This CDR3 comprises 13 residues. The chain's CDR3 is CASSLNGLETQYF. CDR3 DNA sequence: TGTGCCAGCAGCTTAAATGGGTTAGAGACCCAGTACTTC.

The chain employs TRBV3-1 and TRBJ2-5, with D perhaps being TRBD1 or TRBD2 (5 bases each). There are 18 residues in the CDR3. V was cut by 1 base and J by 1 base, with 19 bases left in between. In germline, CDR1 is LGHDT, CDR2 YNNKEL (reference sequence). Here the CDR3 reads CASSQAQVRDRLQETQYF. CDR3 sequence (DNA): TGTGCCAGCAGCCAAGCTCAGGTACGGGACCGACTCCAAGAGACCCAGTACTTC.

The chain carries TRBV7-8 and TRBJ2-7; 9 nucleotides line up with TRBD2. Germline CDR1 reads SGHVS; CDR2 reads FQNEAQ. V gave up 5 bases and J gave up 6 bases; unmatched junction bases: 11. This CDR3 is 15 amino acids long. CDR3 sequence: CASSGPGLAWPEQYF. The CDR3 DNA reads TGTGCCAGCAGCGGACCGGGACTAGCATGGCCCGAGCAGTACTTC.

This clonotype was picked up a small number of times. The rearrangement uses TRBV15 and TRBJ2-7; the D gene is possibly TRBD2 (6 bases). Germline V lookup: CDR1 LNHNV, CDR2 YYDKDF (reference sequence). Trimming removed 5 bases from V and 2 bases from J, with 13 bases in between. The length of the CDR3 is 14 residues. CDR3 coding DNA: TGTGCCACCAGCGGGGGACTCCAGCCCTACGAGCAGTACTTC. Translation: CATSGGLQPYEQYF.

The rearrangement links TRBV12-3 or TRBV12-4 to TRBJ2-3; the D gene is possibly TRBD2 (5 bases). There are 14 residues in the CDR3. Trimming cost V 5 bases and J 2 bases, with 11 bases left between them. DNA for the CDR3: TGTGCCAGCAGTCCGGGCGGGTACACAGATACGCAGTATTTT. It translates to CASSPGGYTDTQYF.

This clonotype occurred a few times. The CDR3 DNA follows: TGTGCCAGCAGCGTAGATCGGACAGGGGACTATGGCTACACCTTC. Protein product: CASSVDRTGDYGYTF. The chain combines TRBV9 with TRBJ1-2; 9 nucleotides align to TRBD1. This CDR3 region has 15 residues. Trimming took 0 bases from V and 3 from J; bases not matched to a gene: 3. Germline V CDR1 and CDR2: SGDLS, YYNGEE.

The sample holds a few counts of this clonotype. The chain recombines TRBV20-1 with TRBJ2-5; 14 bases line up with TRBD2. This CDR3 spans 13 amino acids. With V trimmed by 5 bases and J by 5 bases, 1 base remained unmatched. Germline assignment: CDR1 DFQATT and CDR2 SNEGSKA (reference sequence). This CDR3 is CSAWTSGGETQYF. Written as DNA, the CDR3 is TGCAGTGCTTGGACTAGCGGGGGGGAGACCCAGTACTTC.

This clonotype was counted only a few times. J is TRBJ2-1 and V is TRBV18; 8 bases are a match to TRBD1. Germline V gene sequence: CDR1 KGHSH, CDR2 LQKENI. V lost 2 bases to trimming and J lost 2 bases; unmatched junction nucleotides: 8. CDR3 length: 17 amino acids. The CDR3 reads CASSPSIPGQAYNEQFF. The DNA for the CDR3 is TGTGCCAGCTCACCAAGTATCCCGGGACAGGCCTACAATGAGCAGTTCTTC.